This T cell receptor (beta chain) was sequenced for a study of T cell changes during pregnancy in multiple sclerosis. The germline V gene encodes CDR1 SGHNT and CDR2 YENEEA. CDR3 length: 15 amino acids. J lost 1 base, V lost 5 bases, and 5 bases had no gene match. Data came from immunoSEQ multiplex PCR; TCRdb stores just in-frame clones and leaves some out. The sample lists under 120,000 clones; about nine tenths were seen once. The input for sequencing was peripheral blood, taken after pregnancy. This receptor was taken from a female donor with multiple sclerosis, enrolled in a pregnancy study. V is TRBV11-3 and J is TRBJ2-1, with 7 bases aligning to TRBD2. The CDR3 nucleotides are TGTGCCAGCAGCCAAGGACTAGTATCCTACAATGAGCAGTTCTTC. The encoded protein is CASSQGLVSYNEQFF.